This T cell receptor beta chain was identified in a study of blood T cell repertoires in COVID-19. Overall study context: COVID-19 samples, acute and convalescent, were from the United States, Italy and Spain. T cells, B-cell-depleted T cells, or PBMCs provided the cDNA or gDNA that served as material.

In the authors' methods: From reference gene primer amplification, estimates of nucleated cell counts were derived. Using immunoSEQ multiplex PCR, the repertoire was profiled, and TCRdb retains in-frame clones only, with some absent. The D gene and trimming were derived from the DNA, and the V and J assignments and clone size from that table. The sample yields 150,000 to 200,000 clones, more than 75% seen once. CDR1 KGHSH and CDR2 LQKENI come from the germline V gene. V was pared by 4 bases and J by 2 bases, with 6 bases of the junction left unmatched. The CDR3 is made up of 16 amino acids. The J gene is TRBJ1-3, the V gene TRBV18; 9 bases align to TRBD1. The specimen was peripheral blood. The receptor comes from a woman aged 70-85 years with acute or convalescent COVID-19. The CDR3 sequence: CASSLRGQGTGNTIYF. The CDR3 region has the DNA TGTGCCAGCTCACTTCGGGGACAGGGAACTGGAAACACCATATATTTT.